A single sample gave rise to the 3 T cell receptor beta chains below, sequenced in a study of shared clonotypes between healthy human individuals. TCRdb's copy holds only in-frame clones and misses some; the assay was immunoSEQ multiplex PCR. Among over a million clones, approximately 98.5% were seen once, and the ten largest hold over 0.3%. The material sequenced was naive CD4+ T cells sorted from blood. The subset here: CD45RA+ positively selected. Receptors originate from a man aged 25 to 40 in good health.

V usage is TRBV28 and J usage is TRBJ1-4; possibly TRBD1 for D (6 bases). Germline V lookup: CDR1 MDHEN, CDR2 SYDVKM. CDR3 length equals 14 residues. V shed 7 bases and J shed 5 bases, with 14 bases lying between them. CDR3 coding DNA: TGTGCCAGCATCACGACAGGAGGAAATGAAAAACTGTTTTTT. As protein: CASITTGGNEKLFF.

The chain links TRBV5-1 to TRBJ1-4; maybe TRBD1 (6 bases). The germline CDR1 and CDR2 sequences are SGHRS and YFSETQ. Trimming removed 0 bases from V and 7 bases from J, with 28 bases in between. The CDR3 has 20 residues. This CDR3 reads CASSLALTGPSRVGVEKLFF. The CDR3 bases are TGCGCCAGCAGCTTGGCCTTAACAGGGCCATCGCGTGTTGGAGTTGAAAAACTGTTTTTT.

The V gene is TRBV19, the J gene TRBJ1-2; no reliable D call. Trimming shortened V by 7 bases and J by 3 bases, and 18 bases separated the two germline ends. The CDR3 is 15 residues long. Germline V CDR1 and CDR2: LNHDA, SQIVND (reference sequence). CDR3 amino acids: CASKPARYPDYGYTF. The CDR3 DNA reads TGTGCCAGTAAGCCGGCCCGGTACCCCGACTATGGCTACACCTTC.